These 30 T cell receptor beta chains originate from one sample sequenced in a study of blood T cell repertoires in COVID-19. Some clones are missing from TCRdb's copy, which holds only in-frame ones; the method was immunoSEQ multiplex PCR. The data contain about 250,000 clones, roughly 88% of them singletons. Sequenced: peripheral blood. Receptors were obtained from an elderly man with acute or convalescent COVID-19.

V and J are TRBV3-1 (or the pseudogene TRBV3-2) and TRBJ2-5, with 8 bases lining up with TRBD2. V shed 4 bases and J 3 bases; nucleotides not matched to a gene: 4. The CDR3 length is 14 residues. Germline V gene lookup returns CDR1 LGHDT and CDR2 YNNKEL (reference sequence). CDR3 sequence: CASSLRAGEETQYF. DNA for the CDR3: TGTGCCAGCAGCCTCCGAGCGGGAGAAGAGACCCAGTACTTC.

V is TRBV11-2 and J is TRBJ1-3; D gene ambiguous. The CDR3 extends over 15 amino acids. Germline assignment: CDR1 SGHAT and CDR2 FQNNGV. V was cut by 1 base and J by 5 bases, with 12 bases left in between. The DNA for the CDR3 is TGTGCCAGCAGCTTAGTAGCGGACGGGAGAAACACCATATATTTT. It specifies CASSLVADGRNTIYF.

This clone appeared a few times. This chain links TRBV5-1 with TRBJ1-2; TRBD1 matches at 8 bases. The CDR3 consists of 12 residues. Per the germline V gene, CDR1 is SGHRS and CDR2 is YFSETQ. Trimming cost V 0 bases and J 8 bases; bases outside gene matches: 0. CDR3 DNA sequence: TGCGCCAGCAGCTTGGGACAGGGGGGCTACACCTTC. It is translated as CASSLGQGGYTF.

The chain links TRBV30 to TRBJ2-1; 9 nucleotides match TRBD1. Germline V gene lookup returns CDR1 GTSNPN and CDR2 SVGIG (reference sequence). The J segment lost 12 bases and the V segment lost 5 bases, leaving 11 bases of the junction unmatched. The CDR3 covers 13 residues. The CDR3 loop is CAWLGTGRYGQFF. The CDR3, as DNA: TGTGCCTGGCTCGGGACAGGGCGGTATGGGCAGTTCTTC.

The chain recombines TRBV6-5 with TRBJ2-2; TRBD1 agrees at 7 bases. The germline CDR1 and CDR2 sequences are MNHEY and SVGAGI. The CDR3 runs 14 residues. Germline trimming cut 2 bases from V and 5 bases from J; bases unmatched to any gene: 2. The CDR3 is CASSYDRETGELFF. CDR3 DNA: TGTGCCAGCAGTTACGACAGGGAAACCGGGGAGCTGTTTTTT.

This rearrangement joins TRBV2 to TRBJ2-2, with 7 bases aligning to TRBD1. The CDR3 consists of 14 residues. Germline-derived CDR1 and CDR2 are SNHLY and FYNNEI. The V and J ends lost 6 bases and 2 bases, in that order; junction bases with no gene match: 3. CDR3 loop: CASRYRGNTGELFF. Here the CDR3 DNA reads TGTGCCAGCAGGTACAGGGGAAACACCGGGGAGCTGTTTTTT.

The DNA of the CDR3 is TGTGCCAGCAGCCCAAAGACAGCTGGAGCACCTGGGGCCAACGTCCTGACTTTC. This gives the protein CASSPKTAGAPGANVLTF. The chain has TRBV9 and TRBJ2-6; D is perhaps TRBD1 (5 bases). With 4 bases removed from V and 2 bases from J, the gap between germline ends came to 19 bases. Germline values: CDR1 SGDLS, CDR2 YYNGEE. This CDR3 has 18 residues. The full variable domain, with the rest looked up from reference TRBV9 and TRBJ2-6, is DSGVTQTPKHLITATGQRVTLRCSPRSGDLSVYWYQQSLDQGLQFLIQYYNGEERAKGNILERFSAQQFPDLHSELNLSSLELGDSALYFCASSPKTAGAPGANVLTFGAGSRLTVL.

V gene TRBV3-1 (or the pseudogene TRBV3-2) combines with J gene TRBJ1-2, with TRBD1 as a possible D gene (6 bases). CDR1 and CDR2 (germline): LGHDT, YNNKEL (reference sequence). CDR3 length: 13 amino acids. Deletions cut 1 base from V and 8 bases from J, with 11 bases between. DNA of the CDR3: TGTGCCAGCAGCCAAGTACAGGGAGTCGGCTACACCTTC. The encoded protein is CASSQVQGVGYTF.

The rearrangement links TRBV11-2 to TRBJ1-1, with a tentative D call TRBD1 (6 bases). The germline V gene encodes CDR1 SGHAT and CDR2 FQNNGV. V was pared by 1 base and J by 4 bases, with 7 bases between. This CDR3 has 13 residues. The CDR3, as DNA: TGTGCCAGCAGCTTAGTAGGGGGCACTGAAGCTTTCTTT. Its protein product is CASSLVGGTEAFF.

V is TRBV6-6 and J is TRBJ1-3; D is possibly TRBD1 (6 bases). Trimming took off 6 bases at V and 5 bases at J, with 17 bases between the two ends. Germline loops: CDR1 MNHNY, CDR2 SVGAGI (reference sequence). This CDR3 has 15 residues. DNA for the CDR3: TGTGCCAGCAGCCCAAAGGGGGGGAGACGAAACACCATATATTTT. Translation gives CASSPKGGRRNTIYF.

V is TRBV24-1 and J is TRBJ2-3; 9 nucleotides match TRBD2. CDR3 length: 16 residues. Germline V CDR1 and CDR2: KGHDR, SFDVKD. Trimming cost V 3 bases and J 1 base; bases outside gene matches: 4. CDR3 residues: CATSDPSSGGTDTQYF. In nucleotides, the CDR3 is TGTGCCACCAGTGATCCCTCTAGCGGGGGCACAGATACGCAGTATTTT.

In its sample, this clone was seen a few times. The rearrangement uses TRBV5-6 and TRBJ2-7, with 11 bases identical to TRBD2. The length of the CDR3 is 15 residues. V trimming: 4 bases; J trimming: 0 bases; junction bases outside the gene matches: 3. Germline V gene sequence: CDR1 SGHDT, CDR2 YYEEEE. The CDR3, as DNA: TGTGCCAGCAGCCCGACTAGCGGGACCTCCTACGAGCAGTACTTC. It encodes CASSPTSGTSYEQYF.

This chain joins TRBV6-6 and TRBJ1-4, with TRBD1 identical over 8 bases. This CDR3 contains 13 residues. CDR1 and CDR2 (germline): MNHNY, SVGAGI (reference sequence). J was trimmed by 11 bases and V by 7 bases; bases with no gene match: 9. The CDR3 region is CASMRQGALKLFF. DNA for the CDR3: TGTGCCAGCATGAGGCAGGGGGCTTTGAAACTGTTTTTT.

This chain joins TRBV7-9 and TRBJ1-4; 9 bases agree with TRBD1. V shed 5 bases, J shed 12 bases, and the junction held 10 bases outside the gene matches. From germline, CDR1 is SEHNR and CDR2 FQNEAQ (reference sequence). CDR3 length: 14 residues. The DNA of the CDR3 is TGTGCCAGCAGCCAGAGGGGACAGGGAGGCGAACTGTTTTTT. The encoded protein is CASSQRGQGGELFF.

The CDR3 sequence: CASSGGGRKTGQEKLFF. For the CDR3, the DNA is TGTGCCAGTAGTGGAGGAGGTCGGAAGACAGGGCAGGAAAAACTGTTTTTT. The V call is TRBV19, the J call TRBJ1-4; 7 nucleotides agree with TRBD1. The V gene's germline CDR1 is LNHDA and CDR2 SQIVND (reference sequence). After removal of 5 bases from V and 8 bases from J, the junction contained 17 bases not matched to a gene. The length of the CDR3 is 17 residues.

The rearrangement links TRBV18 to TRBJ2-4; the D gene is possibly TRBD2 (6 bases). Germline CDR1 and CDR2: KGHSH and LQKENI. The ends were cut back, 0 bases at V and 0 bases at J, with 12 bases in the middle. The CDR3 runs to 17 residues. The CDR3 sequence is CASSPPGGGLAKNIQYF. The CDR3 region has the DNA TGTGCCAGCTCACCACCGGGAGGAGGCTTAGCCAAAAACATTCAGTACTTC.

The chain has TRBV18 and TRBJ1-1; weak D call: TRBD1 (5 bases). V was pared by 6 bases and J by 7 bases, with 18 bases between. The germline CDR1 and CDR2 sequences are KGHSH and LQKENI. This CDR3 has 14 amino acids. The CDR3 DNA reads TGTGCCAGCTCTCCCGCCCGGGGGGAGAATGAAGCTTTCTTT. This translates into CASSPARGENEAFF.

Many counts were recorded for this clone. The CDR3 DNA reads as TGTGCCACATTAAAATTTTCCGAGGTCGGGGAGCTGTTTTTT. Amino acids: CATLKFSEVGELFF. The chain combines TRBV28 with TRBJ2-2, with unresolved D. Trimming removed 10 bases at V and 7 bases at J, with 19 bases between. Germline V gives CDR1 MDHEN, CDR2 SYDVKM. There are 14 residues in the CDR3.

The CDR3 DNA follows: TGTGCCAGCAGCTCAGATCCGGGTCAGAGCTCCTACGAGCAGTACTTC. This encodes CASSSDPGQSSYEQYF. The chain links TRBV5-4 to TRBJ2-7; D not resolved. V was trimmed by 3 bases and J by 0 bases, leaving 16 bases between them. Germline assignment: CDR1 SGHNT and CDR2 YYREEE (reference sequence). This CDR3 comprises 16 residues.

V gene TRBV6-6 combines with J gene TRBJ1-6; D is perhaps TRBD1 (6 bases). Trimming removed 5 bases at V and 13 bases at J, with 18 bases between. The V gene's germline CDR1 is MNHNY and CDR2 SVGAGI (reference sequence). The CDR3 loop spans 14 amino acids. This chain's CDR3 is CASSPDRPLSPLHF. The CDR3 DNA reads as TGTGCCAGCAGTCCTGACAGGCCCCTATCGCCCCTCCACTTT.

CDR3 sequence (DNA): TGTGCCAGCAATTCGGGACTAGCGGGGGCCGGGGAGCTGTTTTTT. Translation gives CASNSGLAGAGELFF. The chain joins TRBV6-5 to TRBJ2-2, with 14 bases that match TRBD2. Germline values: CDR1 MNHEY, CDR2 SVGAGI. The CDR3 is made up of 15 amino acids. V was clipped by 7 bases and J by 6 bases; unmatched bases: 4.

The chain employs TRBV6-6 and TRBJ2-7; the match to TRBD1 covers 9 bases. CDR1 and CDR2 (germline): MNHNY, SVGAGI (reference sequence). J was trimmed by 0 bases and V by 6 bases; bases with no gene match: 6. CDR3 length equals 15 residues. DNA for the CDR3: TGTGCCAGCAGAACAGGACAGGGGAGCTCCTACGAGCAGTACTTC. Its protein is CASRTGQGSSYEQYF.

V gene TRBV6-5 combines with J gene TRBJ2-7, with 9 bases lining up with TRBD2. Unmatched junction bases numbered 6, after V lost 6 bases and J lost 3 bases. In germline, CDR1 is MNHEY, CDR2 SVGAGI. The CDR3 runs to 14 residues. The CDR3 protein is CASRVLAGGYEQYF. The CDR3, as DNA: TGTGCCAGCAGGGTACTAGCGGGTGGCTACGAGCAGTACTTC.

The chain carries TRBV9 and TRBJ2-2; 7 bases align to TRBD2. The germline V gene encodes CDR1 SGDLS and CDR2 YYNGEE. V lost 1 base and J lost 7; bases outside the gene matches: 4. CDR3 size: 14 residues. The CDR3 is CASSVRGDYGELFF. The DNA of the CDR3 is TGTGCCAGCAGCGTACGGGGGGATTACGGGGAGCTGTTTTTT.

The CDR3 coding sequence is TGTGCCAGCAGCCTAAGGCAGGCCGGGGAGCTGTTTTTT. It specifies CASSLRQAGELFF. The V gene is TRBV7-3, the J gene TRBJ2-2; D gene ambiguous. This CDR3 spans 13 amino acids. CDR1 SGHTA and CDR2 FQGTGA come from the germline V gene. V lost 5 bases and J 6 bases, leaving 10 bases between the germline ends. Complete variable domain (other parts from reference TRBV7-3 and TRBJ2-2): GAGVSQTPSNKVTEKGKYVELRCDPISGHTALYWYRQSLGQGPEFLIYFQGTGAADDSGLPNDRFFAVRPEGSVSTLKIQRTERGDSAVYLCASSLRQAGELFFGEGSRLTVL.

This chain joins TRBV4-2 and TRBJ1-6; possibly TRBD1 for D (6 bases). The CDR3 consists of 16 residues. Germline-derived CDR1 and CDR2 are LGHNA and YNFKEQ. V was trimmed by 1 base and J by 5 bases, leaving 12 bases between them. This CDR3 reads CASSQGRGGNNSPLHF. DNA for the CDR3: TGTGCCAGCAGCCAAGGGAGGGGGGGTAATAATTCACCCCTCCACTTT.

Written as DNA, the CDR3 is TGTGCCAGCAGTAGGGGGTTCGACACCGGGGAGCTGTTTTTT. This translates into CASSRGFDTGELFF. The chain carries TRBV2 and TRBJ2-2; TRBD1 might be the D (6 bases). Germline CDR1 and CDR2: SNHLY and FYNNEI. The CDR3 is made up of 14 amino acids. V was clipped by 5 bases and J by 3 bases, with 10 bases between them.

As DNA, the CDR3 is TGTGCCAGCAGCGAAACAGGACCCATCTATGGCTACACCTTC. It is translated as CASSETGPIYGYTF. V usage is TRBV28 and J usage is TRBJ1-2; TRBD1 is a possible D gene (5 bases). Germline V gives CDR1 MDHEN, CDR2 SYDVKM. The V end was cut by 6 bases, the J end by 4 bases, with 15 bases between. The CDR3 runs to 14 residues.

The CDR3, as DNA: TGTGCCAGCAGACGCGCTAGTGATAGTGCTTACAATGAGCAGTTCTTC. This translates into CASRRASDSAYNEQFF. The chain has TRBV14 and TRBJ2-1; D not resolved. Trimming stripped 6 bases from V and 4 bases from J, with 19 bases between. Germline CDR1 SGHDN, CDR2 FVKESK. The CDR3 extends over 16 amino acids.

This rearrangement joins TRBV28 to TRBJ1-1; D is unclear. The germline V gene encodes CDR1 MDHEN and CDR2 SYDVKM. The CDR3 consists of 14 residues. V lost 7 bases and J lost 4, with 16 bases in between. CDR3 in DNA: TGTGCCAGCAATAACGCCCCGGCGGCCACTGAAGCTTTCTTT. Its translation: CASNNAPAATEAFF.